What follows are 11 T cell receptor beta chains derived from one specimen sequenced in a study of regulatory and conventional T cells in RAG deficiency. The assay was immunoSEQ multiplex PCR, and TCRdb's table has in-frame clones only and misses some. The table has approximately 21,000 clones, 95% to 97% seen once. Conventional CD4+ T cells were sorted from blood as CD25-low CD127-high cells. The data also belong to a second study, concerning regulatory T cells. That source adds: Primers: 52 TRBV forward and 13 TRBJ reverse.

The sample was CD25- CD4+ T cells sorted from blood. Source of these receptors: a human donor in good health.

The rearrangement uses TRBV10-1 and TRBJ1-1; D is undetermined. Germline V gives CDR1 WNHNN, CDR2 SYGVQD (reference sequence). V dropped 4 bases and J dropped 6 bases, with 18 bases sitting between them. The CDR3 has 15 amino acids. CDR3: CASSVRRGIGSEAFF. The DNA for the CDR3 is TGCGCCAGCAGTGTTCGGCGGGGAATCGGCTCTGAAGCTTTCTTT.

The chain carries TRBV6-5 and TRBJ1-5, with 7 bases aligning to TRBD1. This CDR3 comprises 15 residues. Germline V gene data show CDR1 as MNHEY and CDR2 as SVGAGI. V shed 5 bases and J 4 bases; nucleotides not matched to a gene: 8. The CDR3 DNA follows: TGTGCCAGCAGTAAACGACAGGGTGTTAATCAGCCCCAGCATTTT. Amino acid sequence: CASSKRQGVNQPQHF.

This chain connects TRBV7-2 to TRBJ2-6; D might be TRBD2 (7 bases). V was clipped by 0 bases and J by 2 bases, with 8 bases between them. The CDR3 runs 16 residues. Germline CDR1 SGHTA, CDR2 FQGNSA. CDR3 sequence: CASSLAGGPGANVLTF. The CDR3, as DNA: TGTGCCAGCAGCTTAGCGGGGGGGCCTGGGGCCAACGTCCTGACTTTC.

The V call is TRBV28, the J call TRBJ2-1; the D gene is possibly TRBD2 (6 bases). Germline CDR1 MDHEN, CDR2 SYDVKM. V lost 4 bases, J lost 0 bases, and 16 bases lay in between. The CDR3 runs 17 residues. In DNA, the CDR3 is TGTGCCAGCAGTTCCTCGGGGGACGCCAGCTCCTACAATGAGCAGTTCTTC. Encoded protein: CASSSSGDASSYNEQFF.

This rearrangement joins TRBV7-3 to TRBJ1-6, with no clear D. Germline CDR1 reads SGHTA; CDR2 reads FQGTGA. V lost 3 bases to trimming and J lost 0 bases, with 3 bases between them. The CDR3 consists of 14 residues. CDR3 residues: CASSLSSYNSPLHF. CDR3 nucleotide sequence: TGTGCCAGCAGCTTGAGCTCCTATAATTCACCCCTCCACTTT.

The DNA for the CDR3 is TGTGCCAGCCGCGGACAGCTCCAAGAGACCCAGTACTTC. Its translation is CASRGQLQETQYF. This chain joins TRBV2 and TRBJ2-5; TRBD1 might be the D (6 bases). V dropped 8 bases and J dropped 1 base, with 11 bases sitting between them. Per the germline V gene, CDR1 is SNHLY and CDR2 is FYNNEI. CDR3 length: 13 amino acids.

A word on this clone: The junction departs from germline at one end; a sequencing error may be responsible. Other nucleotide sequences from this sample produce the same CDR3. The chain couples TRBV19 to TRBJ1-6; the match to TRBD1 covers 7 bases. The CDR3 runs 15 residues. CDR1 is LNHDA and CDR2 is SQIVND in the germline V gene (reference sequence). DNA for the CDR3: TGTGCCAGTAGTGTTCGACAGGGAATGAATTCCCCCCTCCACTTT. Its protein product is CASSVRQGMNSPLHF.

The rearrangement links TRBV19 to TRBJ2-3; 9 nucleotides align to TRBD2. The CDR3 covers 15 residues. Germline lookup yields CDR1 LNHDA and CDR2 SQIVND (reference sequence). V gave up 1 base and J gave up 6 bases; unmatched junction bases: 5. As DNA, the CDR3 is TGTGCCAGTAGTATAGGGGGACTAGCATATGATACGCAGTATTTT. Its protein is CASSIGGLAYDTQYF.

The V and J genes are TRBV7-9 and TRBJ2-1; 7 bases fit TRBD2. This CDR3 contains 15 residues. The germline gives CDR1 SEHNR, CDR2 FQNEAQ (reference sequence). With 5 bases clipped from V and 4 bases from J, the junction kept 8 bases outside the gene matches. CDR3 nucleotide sequence: TGTGCCAGCAGCGTTTCGCGCGGGGGATACAATGAGCAGTTCTTC. Amino acids: CASSVSRGGYNEQFF.

This clone was observed once. The chain recombines TRBV30 with TRBJ1-2, with 7 positions matching TRBD1. With 1 base clipped from V and 2 bases from J, the junction kept 1 base outside the gene matches. The CDR3 has 13 amino acids. Germline CDR1 and CDR2: GTSNPN and SVGIG (reference sequence). CDR3 DNA: TGTGCCTGGAGTGGGGGACAGAACTATGGCTACACCTTC. As protein: CAWSGGQNYGYTF.

This clone has a single count. The V gene is TRBV2, the J gene TRBJ1-2; perhaps TRBD1 as D (5 bases). The CDR3 runs 17 residues. The germline V and J ends were trimmed by 0 bases and 5 bases, with 19 bases remaining between them. Germline CDR1 reads SNHLY; CDR2 reads FYNNEI. CDR3 protein: CASSEAGTGTGLYGYTF. The CDR3 region has the DNA TGTGCCAGCAGTGAAGCGGGGACTGGCACAGGACTTTATGGCTACACCTTC.